This T cell receptor (beta chain) was identified during a study of post-analysis software for immune sequencing data. The germline V and J ends were trimmed by 0 bases and 5 bases, with 13 bases remaining between them. The CDR3 runs 14 residues. Per germline, CDR1 DFQATT and CDR2 SNEGSKA (reference sequence). Carried by the TCR beta cDNA libraries were unique molecular identifiers. From around 0.96 to 9.9 million T cells, roughly 0.5 million cDNA molecules were obtained. Each CDR3 protein gets one entry after TCRdb re-called the PCR reads with MiXCR. This sample has fewer than 550,000 distinct CDR3 sequences, with approximately 31% found just once. The study, taken as a whole, reports: In patients, TRBV5-6, TRBV5-1 and TRBV20-1 belonged to five or six TRBV segments found more frequently than in controls.

This clonotype has a handful of counts. Its antigen remains unidentified. The chain has TRBV20-1 and TRBJ2-5; D is unclear. The source material was blood. This clonotype was sampled from a girl younger than 18 with multiple sclerosis. The CDR3 sequence is CSARDWSSGETQYF. As DNA, the CDR3 is TGCAGTGCTAGAGATTGGTCATCCGGGGAGACCCAGTACTTC.